This is a list of T cell receptor beta chains from one sample in a study of blood T cell repertoires in COVID-19. The table came from immunoSEQ multiplex PCR; TCRdb's copy has only in-frame clones and leaves some out. The data hold about 170,000 clones, with 88% observed a single time. Sequenced input: peripheral blood. Receptor source: a man over 45 who had recovered from COVID-19. The CDR3 runs from the conserved cysteine through the conserved F or W. D genes are given only for firm matches. Size is omitted from some rows. Given values are once, few, many or a class for expanded clones.

D	size	V	J	CDR3	DNA
TRBD2	.	TRBV7-2	TRBJ2-1	CASSIGSGTYNEQFF	TGTGCCAGCAGTATCGGGAGCGGGACCTACAATGAGCAGTTCTTC
.	.	TRBV6-2/TRBV6-3	TRBJ2-7	CASSYKTGTSTTYEQYF	TGTGCCAGCAGTTATAAGACAGGGACTAGTACTACCTACGAGCAGTACTTC
TRBD2	.	TRBV5-1	TRBJ2-1	CASSLVSSGRDEQFF	TGCGCCAGCAGCTTAGTGTCTAGCGGGAGGGATGAGCAGTTCTTC
TRBD2	once	TRBV6-5	TRBJ2-5	CASSSAGTSGETQYF	TGTGCCAGCAGTTCAGCCGGGACTAGCGGGGAGACCCAGTACTTC
TRBD1	.	TRBV2	TRBJ1-5	CASSAGQGTGPQHF	TGTGCCAGCAGTGCGGGACAGGGGACTGGGCCCCAGCATTTT
.	.	TRBV27	TRBJ1-5	CASSSQGLGNQPQHF	TGTGCCAGCAGTTCACAGGGCCTCGGCAATCAGCCCCAGCATTTT
TRBD1	few	TRBV7-2	TRBJ2-7	CASSLATGQGKEQYF	TGTGCCAGCAGCTTAGCAACGGGACAGGGTAAAGAGCAGTACTTC
.	once	TRBV28	TRBJ2-7	CASSWGRDRLVYEQYF	TGTGCCAGCAGTTGGGGACGGGACCGACTAGTCTACGAGCAGTACTTC
.	once	TRBV19	TRBJ1-5	CASSISQGRKDQPQHF	TGTGCCAGTAGTATATCACAGGGTAGGAAGGATCAGCCCCAGCATTTT
.	.	TRBV5-1	TRBJ2-3	CASSWGQGPNTQYF	TGCGCCAGCAGCTGGGGTCAGGGCCCGAATACGCAGTATTTT
TRBD2	.	TRBV5-4	TRBJ2-3	CASSLRLAGGTDTQYF	TGTGCCAGCAGCCTTAGACTAGCGGGGGGCACAGATACGCAGTATTTT
.	.	TRBV6-5	TRBJ2-1	CASSFSRVMNEQFF	TGTGCCAGCAGTTTCTCGCGGGTCATGAATGAGCAGTTCTTC
.	.	TRBV7-9	TRBJ1-1	CASSYRGNTEAFF	TGTGCCAGCAGCTACCGGGGTAATACTGAAGCTTTCTTT
.	.	TRBV28	TRBJ1-5	CASSYNRAGNQPQHF	TGTGCCAGCAGTTATAACAGGGCCGGCAATCAGCCCCAGCATTTT
TRBD2	.	TRBV6-2/TRBV6-3	TRBJ2-7	CASSRTSGSYYEQYF	TGTGCCAGCAGCCGGACTAGCGGGAGCTACTACGAGCAGTACTTC
.	.	TRBV2	TRBJ2-2	CASTLEGDTGELFF	TGTGCCAGCACCCTCGAGGGGGACACCGGGGAGCTGTTTTTT
.	once	TRBV7-2	TRBJ2-3	CASRTSKGPTDTQYF	TGTGCCAGCAGAACTAGCAAGGGACCCACAGATACGCAGTATTTT
.	once	TRBV7-2	TRBJ2-2	CASSLGRVYPSGELFF	TGTGCCAGCAGCCTAGGGCGGGTGTATCCGTCCGGGGAGCTGTTTTTT
.	.	TRBV11-3	TRBJ2-7	CASSLDQGPYEQYF	TGTGCCAGCAGCTTAGATCAGGGTCCCTACGAGCAGTACTTC
TRBD1	.	TRBV15	TRBJ2-1	CATSSNLGTGLDEQFF	TGTGCCACCAGCAGTAATCTCGGGACAGGTTTGGATGAGCAGTTCTTC
.	.	TRBV12-5	TRBJ2-2	CASGTELTGELFF	TGTGCTAGTGGTACAGAGTTAACCGGGGAGCTGTTTTTT
.	.	TRBV20-1	TRBJ1-2	CSARDNGGWTF	TGCAGTGCTAGAGATAACGGCGGGTGGACCTTC
TRBD1	.	TRBV5-8	TRBJ2-3	CASSLLFGTGGTDTQYF	TGTGCCAGCAGCTTGCTTTTCGGGACAGGGGGAACAGATACGCAGTATTTT
TRBD1	.	TRBV7-8	TRBJ2-6	CASSPGQPVSSGANVLTF	TGTGCCAGCAGCCCGGGACAGCCCGTATCCTCTGGGGCCAACGTCCTGACTTTC
TRBD1	.	TRBV28	TRBJ2-4	CASSHPPRTGKNIQYF	TGTGCCAGCAGCCATCCTCCTCGGACAGGGAAGAACATTCAGTACTTC
.	.	TRBV12-3/TRBV12-4	TRBJ2-7	CASSLWGGGEQYF	TGTGCCAGCAGCCTCTGGGGAGGGGGCGAGCAGTACTTC
.	few	TRBV24-1	TRBJ2-1	CATSDPRGGRGEQFF	TGTGCCACCAGTGATCCTCGAGGAGGGCGGGGTGAGCAGTTCTTC
TRBD2	few	TRBV9	TRBJ2-1	CASSVALAGGSSEQFF	TGTGCCAGCAGCGTAGCACTAGCGGGAGGTAGTAGTGAGCAGTTCTTC
TRBD1	.	TRBV6-2/TRBV6-3	TRBJ1-5	CASSAGTASNQPQHF	TGTGCCAGCAGTGCGGGGACAGCCAGCAATCAGCCCCAGCATTTT
TRBD2	.	TRBV29-1	TRBJ2-5	CSVDGVAGEETQYF	TGCAGCGTTGACGGTGTTGCGGGAGAAGAGACCCAGTACTTC
TRBD2	.	TRBV2	TRBJ2-5	CATTQSGTVAETQYF	TGTGCCACGACCCAGAGCGGGACGGTGGCGGAGACCCAGTACTTC
.	.	TRBV7-2	TRBJ1-1	CASSPAPGRGTEAFF	TGTGCCAGCAGCCCCGCCCCCGGGAGGGGCACTGAAGCTTTCTTT
TRBD2	.	TRBV5-4	TRBJ2-7	CASSLAGREGREQYF	TGTGCCAGCAGCTTGGCCGGGCGGGAGGGTCGGGAGCAGTACTTC